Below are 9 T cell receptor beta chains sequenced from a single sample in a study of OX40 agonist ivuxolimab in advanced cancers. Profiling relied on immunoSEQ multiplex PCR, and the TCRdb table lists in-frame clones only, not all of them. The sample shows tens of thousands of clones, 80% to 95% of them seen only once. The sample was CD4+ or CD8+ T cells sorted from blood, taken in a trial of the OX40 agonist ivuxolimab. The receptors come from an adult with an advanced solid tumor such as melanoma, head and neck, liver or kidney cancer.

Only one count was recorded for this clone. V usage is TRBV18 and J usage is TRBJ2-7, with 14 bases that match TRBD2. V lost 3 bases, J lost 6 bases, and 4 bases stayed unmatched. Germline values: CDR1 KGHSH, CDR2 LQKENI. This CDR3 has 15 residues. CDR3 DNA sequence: TGTGCCAGCTCACCGGGACTAGCGGGAGTATTCGAGCAGTACTTC. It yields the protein CASSPGLAGVFEQYF.

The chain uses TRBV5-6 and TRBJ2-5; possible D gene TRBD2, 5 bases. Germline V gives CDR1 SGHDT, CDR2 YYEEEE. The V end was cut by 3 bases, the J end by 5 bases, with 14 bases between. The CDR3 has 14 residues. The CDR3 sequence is CASSSSSGGETQYF. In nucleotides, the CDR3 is TGTGCCAGCAGCTCAAGCTCAGGCGGGGAGACCCAGTACTTC.

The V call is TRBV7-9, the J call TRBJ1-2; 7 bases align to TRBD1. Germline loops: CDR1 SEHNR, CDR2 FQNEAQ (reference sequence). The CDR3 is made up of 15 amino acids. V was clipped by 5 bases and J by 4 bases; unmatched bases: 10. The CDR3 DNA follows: TGTGCCAGCAGCCAACAATTAGGGACAGTCTATGGCTACACCTTC. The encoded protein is CASSQQLGTVYGYTF.

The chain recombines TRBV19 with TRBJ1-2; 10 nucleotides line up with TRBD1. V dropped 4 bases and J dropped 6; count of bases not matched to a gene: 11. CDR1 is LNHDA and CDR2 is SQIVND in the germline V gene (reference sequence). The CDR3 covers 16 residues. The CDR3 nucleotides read TGTGCCAGTAGTACCGGACAGGGGGTTACTAGCGATGGCTACACCTTC. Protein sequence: CASSTGQGVTSDGYTF.

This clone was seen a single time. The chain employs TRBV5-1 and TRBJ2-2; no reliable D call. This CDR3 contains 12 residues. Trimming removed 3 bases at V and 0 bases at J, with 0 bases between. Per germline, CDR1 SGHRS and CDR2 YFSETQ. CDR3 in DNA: TGCGCCAGCAGCTCGAACACCGGGGAGCTGTTTTTT. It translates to CASSSNTGELFF.

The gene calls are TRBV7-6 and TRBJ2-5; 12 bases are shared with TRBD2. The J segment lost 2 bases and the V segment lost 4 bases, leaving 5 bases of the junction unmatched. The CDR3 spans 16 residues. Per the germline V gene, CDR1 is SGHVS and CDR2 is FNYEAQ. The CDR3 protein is CASSSGLAGLQETQYF. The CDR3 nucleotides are TGTGCCAGCAGCTCAGGACTAGCGGGACTACAAGAGACCCAGTACTTC.

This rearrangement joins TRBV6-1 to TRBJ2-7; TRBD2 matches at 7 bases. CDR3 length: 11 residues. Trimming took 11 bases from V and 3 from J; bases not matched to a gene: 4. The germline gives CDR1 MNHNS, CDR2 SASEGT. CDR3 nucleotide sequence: TGTGCCGCGGGGGACCTCTACGAGCAGTACTTC. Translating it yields CAAGDLYEQYF.

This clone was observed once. In DNA, the CDR3 is TGTGCCAGCAGCTCCAGACAGGGGACACCTAATGAAAAACTGTTTTTT. Protein product: CASSSRQGTPNEKLFF. V is TRBV7-3 and J is TRBJ1-4; 8 nucleotides agree with TRBD1. This CDR3 is 16 amino acids long. V shed 4 bases and J 3 bases; nucleotides not matched to a gene: 7. In germline, CDR1 is SGHTA, CDR2 FQGTGA.

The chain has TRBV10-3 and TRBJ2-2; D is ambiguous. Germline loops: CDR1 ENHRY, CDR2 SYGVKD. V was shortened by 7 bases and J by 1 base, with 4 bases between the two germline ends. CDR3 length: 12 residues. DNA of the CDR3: TGTGCCATCACTGGGAACACCGGGGAGCTGTTTTTT. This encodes CAITGNTGELFF.